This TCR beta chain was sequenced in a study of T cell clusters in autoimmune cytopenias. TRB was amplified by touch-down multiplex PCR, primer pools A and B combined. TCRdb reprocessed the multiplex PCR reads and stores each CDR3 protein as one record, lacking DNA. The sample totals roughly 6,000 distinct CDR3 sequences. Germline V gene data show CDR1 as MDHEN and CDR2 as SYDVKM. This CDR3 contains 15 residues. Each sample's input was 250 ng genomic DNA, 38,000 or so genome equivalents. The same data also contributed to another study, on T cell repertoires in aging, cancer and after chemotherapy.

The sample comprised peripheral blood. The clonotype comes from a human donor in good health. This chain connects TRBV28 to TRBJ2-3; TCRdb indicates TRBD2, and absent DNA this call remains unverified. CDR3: CASSWASGPTDTQYF.